These T cell receptor beta chains were read from a single sample in a study of PD-L1 blockade in urothelial cancer. Clones were sequenced by immunoSEQ multiplex PCR, and TCRdb holds only the in-frame ones, with some missing. The table shows about 38,000 clones, with around 81% occurring only once. The material was PBMCs, obtained around atezolizumab (anti-PD-L1) treatment. These receptors were taken from a man older than 75 with urothelial cancer. CDR3s include the opening cysteine and the closing phenylalanine or tryptophan. A D gene is named only where the DNA matches it firmly. Rows give clone size only sometimes, using once, few, many, or a class for an expanded clone.

clone_size cdr3_length d_call j_call v_call cdr3_nt cdr3_aa
- 13 TRBD1 TRBJ2-3 TRBV19 TGTGCCAGTACCCAGGGGGCCGGAGATACGCAGTATTTT CASTQGAGDTQYF
- 12 - TRBJ1-2 TRBV19 TGTGCCAGCCAACAACGCAACTATGGCTACACCTTC CASQQRNYGYTF
few 15 - TRBJ2-7 TRBV7-2 TGTGCCAGCAGCTCCGACAGTGGAGCGACCTACGAGCAGTACTTC CASSSDSGATYEQYF
- 15 - TRBJ1-3 TRBV30 TGTGCCTGGAGTGTGGCCACAGGGTTTGGAAACACCATATATTTT CAWSVATGFGNTIYF
- 15 TRBD1 TRBJ2-1 TRBV6-5 TGTGCCAGCAGTACCGGACAGGTCTCCTACAATGAGCAGTTCTTC CASSTGQVSYNEQFF
- 15 - TRBJ1-2 TRBV14 TGTGCCAGCAGCCAAGCTCACGGGGGGGGCTATGGCTACACCTTC CASSQAHGGGYGYTF
- 13 - TRBJ1-1 TRBV6-6 TGTGCCAGCACCGTCGACATAGGTACTGAAGCTTTCTTT CASTVDIGTEAFF
- 17 TRBD2 TRBJ2-7 TRBV11-2 TGTGCCAGCAGCTTATTTCCAGGACTAGCGGAAACCTACGAGCAGTACTTC CASSLFPGLAETYEQYF
once 16 - TRBJ2-5 TRBV6-5 TGTGCCAGCAGTTACGGGACGGGACTAGGGGGCGAGACCCAGTACTTC CASSYGTGLGGETQYF
- 15 - TRBJ2-2 TRBV5-1 TGCGCCAGCAGCTTGCGCGGGGGCGGCACCGGGGAGCTGTTTTTT CASSLRGGGTGELFF
- 16 TRBD2 TRBJ2-3 TRBV7-2 TGTGCCAGCAGCTTAAGGTCTAGCGGCAGCACAGATACGCAGTATTTT CASSLRSSGSTDTQYF
once 16 TRBD1 TRBJ2-1 TRBV30 TGTGCCTGGAGTAGGGGGCTGAGCTTGAATAACAATGAGCAGTTCTTC CAWSRGLSLNNNEQFF
- 14 TRBD2 TRBJ2-7 TRBV7-9 TGTGCCAGCAGCTTAGCCCAGCGGGAGGGCGAGCAGTACTTC CASSLAQREGEQYF
- 15 - TRBJ2-7 TRBV18 TGTGCCAGCTCACCAAGTGTAACAGGGACCTACGAGCAGTACTTC CASSPSVTGTYEQYF
- 15 - TRBJ2-6 TRBV9 TGTGCCAGCAGCGTAGTCCGTCGAGGAGCCAACGTCCTGACTTTC CASSVVRRGANVLTF
- 15 TRBD2 TRBJ2-1 TRBV5-1 TGCGCCAGCAGCTTGGCACTAGCGGGAAACAATGAGCAGTTCTTC CASSLALAGNNEQFF
- 14 TRBD2 TRBJ2-2 TRBV29-1 TGCAGCGTTGTGGAGCGGGAGTGGGTCGGGGAGCTGTTTTTT CSVVEREWVGELFF
few 14 - TRBJ1-2 TRBV11-2 TGTGCCAGCAGCTCCCGTACAGGGACCTATGGCTACACCTTC CASSSRTGTYGYTF
- 13 - TRBJ1-4 TRBV15 TGTGCCACCAGGACCAGGGGAAATGAAAAACTGTTTTTT CATRTRGNEKLFF
- 15 TRBD1 TRBJ2-7 TRBV2 TGTGCCAGCATCCTGGACAGGGCTAGCTCCTACGAGCAGTACTTC CASILDRASSYEQYF
- 13 TRBD1 TRBJ2-7 TRBV14 TGTGCCAGCAGCGTCTTTGACAGGGACGAGCAGTACTTC CASSVFDRDEQYF
- 15 - TRBJ2-7 TRBV7-2 TGTGCCAGCAGCTTAGTACAGGGTTGGTCCTACGAGCAGTACTTC CASSLVQGWSYEQYF
- 15 TRBD1 TRBJ2-5 TRBV5-1 TGCGCCAGCAGCTTAAACAGGGGCGCGGAAGAGACCCAGTACTTC CASSLNRGAEETQYF
- 15 TRBD2 TRBJ2-7 TRBV9 TGTGCCAGCAGCGTAGGAGCGGGAGGTAGTCACGAGCAGTACTTC CASSVGAGGSHEQYF
few 20 - TRBJ1-5 TRBV19 TGTGCCAGGCGACCCCTGGAGGGAGGTTCCCCACGTGCTAGCAATCAGCCCCAGCATTTT CARRPLEGGSPRASNQPQHF
- 12 - TRBJ2-3 TRBV10-3 TGTGCCATCAGTTCTAGCACAGATACGCAGTATTTT CAISSSTDTQYF
- 13 - TRBJ2-7 TRBV11-2 TGTGCCAGCAGCTCGACAGGGCGGGGCGAGCAGTACTTC CASSSTGRGEQYF
- 13 - TRBJ1-2 TRBV6-5 TGTGCCAGCAGTACCCAGGGGCCGGGTGGCTACACCTTC CASSTQGPGGYTF
- 13 - TRBJ1-1 TRBV4-3 TGCGCCAGCAGCCAAGTAAGGGGCACTGAAGCTTTCTTT CASSQVRGTEAFF
- 15 TRBD2 TRBJ2-3 TRBV30 TGTGCCTGGAGTGTAGGAGCGGGAGTTACAGATACGCAGTATTTT CAWSVGAGVTDTQYF
- 15 - TRBJ2-7 TRBV28 TGTGCCAGCATTACGGGAACCGGGAGATACCACGAGCAGTACTTC CASITGTGRYHEQYF
- 13 TRBD1 TRBJ2-5 TRBV19 TGTGCCAGTACTCGCACAGGGGGAGAGACCCAGTACTTC CASTRTGGETQYF
- 17 TRBD1 TRBJ1-1 TRBV7-2 TGTGCCAGCAGGAACCACTACCCCGCGGACAGGGGTATTGAAGCTTTCTTT CASRNHYPADRGIEAFF
- 13 - TRBJ1-1 TRBV5-1 TGCGCCAGCAGCTTGGACAGGAACACTGAAGCTTTCTTT CASSLDRNTEAFF
- 13 TRBD1 TRBJ2-7 TRBV6-1 TGTGCCAGCAACACCGGACAGGGTTACGAGCAGTACTTC CASNTGQGYEQYF
- 14 TRBD1 TRBJ2-1 TRBV2 TGTGCCAGCAGGGGACAGGGCCCTGGGGGTGAGCAGTTCTTC CASRGQGPGGEQFF
- 13 TRBD2 TRBJ2-1 TRBV30 TGTGCTACTAGCGGGAAATCCTACAATGAGCAGTTCTTC CATSGKSYNEQFF
- 14 - TRBJ1-1 TRBV7-2 TGTGCCAGCAGTCCCGAGGTCATCTCCACTGAAGCTTTCTTT CASSPEVISTEAFF
- 15 - TRBJ2-2 TRBV4-1 TGCGCCAGCAGCCCAGCAACCCGACGGGCCGGGGAGCTGTTTTTT CASSPATRRAGELFF
- 16 - TRBJ1-1 TRBV10-2 TGCGCCAGCAGTGCATATTCGGGACTCCTAAACACTGAAGCTTTCTTT CASSAYSGLLNTEAFF
- 17 TRBD1 TRBJ2-2 TRBV19 TGTGCCAGTAGGGTCTTTGCAGGGGGCACGAACACCGGGGAGCTGTTTTTT CASRVFAGGTNTGELFF
- 18 TRBD1 TRBJ1-2 TRBV2 TGTGCCAGCAGGCGATTACCGCGCCGGGACAGGCGAGACTATGGCTACACCTTC CASRRLPRRDRRDYGYTF
- 14 - TRBJ1-2 TRBV6-5 TGTGCCAGCAGTTTAGAAAGTTCCAACTATGGCTACACCTTC CASSLESSNYGYTF
- 15 TRBD2 TRBJ2-1 TRBV19 TGTGCCAGTAGTTCCACCGGGACTAGCCAGCGTGAGCAGTTCTTC CASSSTGTSQREQFF
- 15 TRBD1 TRBJ2-7 TRBV6-1 TGTGCCAGCAGTGCAAATGACAGGGTAGCCTACGAGCAGTACTTC CASSANDRVAYEQYF
- 16 - TRBJ1-5 TRBV28 TGTGCCAGCACCACCGGGGGGGCGAGAGGAAATCAGCCCCAGCATTTT CASTTGGARGNQPQHF
- 14 TRBD1 TRBJ1-3 TRBV29-1 TGCAGCGCTGGGACAGGGGGCATCGGAAACACCATATATTTT CSAGTGGIGNTIYF